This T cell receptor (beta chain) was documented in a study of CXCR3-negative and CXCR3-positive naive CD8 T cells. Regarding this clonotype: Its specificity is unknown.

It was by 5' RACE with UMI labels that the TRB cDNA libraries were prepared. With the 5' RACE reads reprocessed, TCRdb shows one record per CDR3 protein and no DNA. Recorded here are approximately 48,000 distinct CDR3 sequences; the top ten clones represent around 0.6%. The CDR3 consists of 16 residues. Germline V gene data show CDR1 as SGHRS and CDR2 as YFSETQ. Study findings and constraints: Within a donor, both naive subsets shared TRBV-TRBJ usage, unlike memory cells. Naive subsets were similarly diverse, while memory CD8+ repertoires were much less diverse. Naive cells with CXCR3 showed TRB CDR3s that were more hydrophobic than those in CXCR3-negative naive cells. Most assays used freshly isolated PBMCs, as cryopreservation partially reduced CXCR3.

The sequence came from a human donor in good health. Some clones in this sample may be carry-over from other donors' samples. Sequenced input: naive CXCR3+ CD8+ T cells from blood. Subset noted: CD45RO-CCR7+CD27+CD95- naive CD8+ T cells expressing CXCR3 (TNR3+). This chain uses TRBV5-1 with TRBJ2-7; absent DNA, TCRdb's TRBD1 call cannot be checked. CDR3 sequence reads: CASSLETGAAVYEQYF.